Listed here are 9 T cell receptor beta chains from one sample, sequenced in a study of spatial heterogeneity in lung cancer (dated by TCRdb to between 2018 and 2021). The method was 5' RACE. TCRdb records NextSeq 500 as the sequencer. The public sequencing data were trimmed at Q25 with fastp and processed into clonotypes with MiXCR by TCRdb, which kept only in-frame beta chains. Entries that share a CDR3 protein sequence are merged under the most common genes and DNA. Within this sample are some 120,000 distinct CDR3 sequences, with 9% to 15% of them counted one time only. In total, the top ten clones hold approximately 15% of the sample. The time point tag for this specimen amounts to: blood at routine non-recurrence follow-up after resection. Whole RNA extracted from tumor and nontumor lung tissue, or from cryopreserved PBMC samples, was used for TCR sequencing without cell sorting. The sample in question was PBMCs, obtained at follow-up. These receptors were collected from a male donor with early-stage non-small cell lung cancer.

The chain uses TRBV6-2 or TRBV6-3 and TRBJ1-5; TRBD1 matches 7 bases. The CDR3 is 16 amino acids. V lost 7 bases to trimming and J lost 6 bases; unmatched junction nucleotides: 15. Looked up from germline, CDR1 is MNHEY and CDR2 is SVGEGT. For the CDR3, the DNA is TGTGCCAGCACCCCCCGAGGGGGCCGCCAGGGTCAGCCCCAGCATTTT. Translation: CASTPRGGRQGQPQHF.

V is TRBV7-2 and J is TRBJ2-3; the match to TRBD2 covers 14 bases. Germline V CDR1 and CDR2: SGHTA, FQGNSA. Unmatched junction bases numbered 3, after V lost 3 bases and J lost 1 base. The CDR3 spans 17 residues. CDR3 protein: CASSLGLAGARTDTQYF. For the CDR3, the DNA is TGTGCCAGCAGCTTGGGACTAGCGGGGGCCCGCACAGATACGCAGTATTTT. Drawing the rest from reference TRBV7-2 and TRBJ2-3, the complete variable domain is GAGVSQSPSNKVTEKGKDVELRCDPISGHTALYWYRQSLGQGLEFLIYFQGNSAPDKSGLPSDRFSAERTGGSVSTLTIQRTQQEDSAVYLCASSLGLAGARTDTQYFGPGTRLTVL.

This clonotype was seen repeatedly, ten times or more. The V and J genes are TRBV14 and TRBJ2-6; D not resolved. Between the trimmed V and J ends, which lost 1 base and 0 bases, there was a span of 7 bases. Germline V gene data show CDR1 as SGHDN and CDR2 as FVKESK. This CDR3 contains 16 residues. CDR3 DNA sequence: TGTGCCAGCAGCCAAGCAAGGAGCTCTGGGGCCAACGTCCTGACTTTC. Amino acids: CASSQARSSGANVLTF.

This clonotype was counted a few times. The chain has TRBV18 and TRBJ1-6; perhaps TRBD1 as D (6 bases). V dropped 2 bases and J dropped 7 bases, with 21 bases sitting between them. The CDR3 is 18 amino acids. Germline values: CDR1 KGHSH, CDR2 LQKENI. The CDR3 spells CASSPTPADRLPNSPLHF. The DNA for the CDR3 is TGTGCCAGCTCACCAACTCCCGCCGACAGGCTTCCCAATTCACCCCTCCACTTT. The whole variable domain, filled in from reference TRBV18 and TRBJ1-6, reads NAGVMQNPRHLVRRRGQEARLRCSPMKGHSHVYWYRQLPEEGLKFMVYLQKENIIDESGMPKERFSAEFPKEGPSILRIQQVVRGDSAAYFCASSPTPADRLPNSPLHFGNGTRLTVT.

The genes are TRBV14 and TRBJ2-3; D ambiguous. This CDR3 comprises 15 residues. V dropped 4 bases and J dropped 0 bases, with 11 bases sitting between them. Germline V gene sequence: CDR1 SGHDN, CDR2 FVKESK. CDR3 bases: TGTGCCAGCAGCCGCCGGATCCCGAGCACAGATACGCAGTATTTT. Protein product: CASSRRIPSTDTQYF.

This clonotype occurred a few times. This rearrangement joins TRBV5-1 to TRBJ2-7, with TRBD1 identical over 8 bases. In germline, CDR1 is SGHRS, CDR2 YFSETQ. Trimming took 2 bases from V and 6 from J; bases not matched to a gene: 7. The CDR3 length is 14 residues. Here the CDR3 DNA reads TGCGCCAGCAGCTTCCTCAGGGGGCAGAGCGAGCAGTACTTC. This encodes CASSFLRGQSEQYF.

This clonotype was seen many times. The J gene is TRBJ2-3, the V gene TRBV11-2, with 8 bases matching TRBD2. The CDR3 runs 16 residues. Germline CDR1 reads SGHAT; CDR2 reads FQNNGV. Trimming cost V 4 bases and J 2 bases; bases outside gene matches: 8. DNA for the CDR3: TGTGCCAGCAGCTCTATACGGGGGGGGACCACAGATACGCAGTATTTT. It yields the protein CASSSIRGGTTDTQYF.

The chain recombines TRBV20-1 with TRBJ2-7, with 7 bases aligning to TRBD1. Trimming removed 3 bases from V and 2 bases from J; junction bases left unmatched: 4. Germline V gene lookup returns CDR1 DFQATT and CDR2 SNEGSKA (reference sequence). The length of the CDR3 is 13 residues. The chain's CDR3 is CSARGQRPYEQYF. CDR3 coding DNA: TGCAGTGCTAGGGGACAGCGCCCCTACGAGCAGTACTTC.

This clonotype was counted many times. The chain uses TRBV20-1 and TRBJ2-2, with TRBD1 matching over 7 bases. Germline values: CDR1 DFQATT, CDR2 SNEGSKA (reference sequence). The CDR3 is 14 amino acids. The J segment lost 1 base and the V segment lost 6 bases, leaving 5 bases of the junction unmatched. As DNA, the CDR3 is TGCAGTGCGGCCGGACAGGTGAACACCGGGGAGCTGTTTTTT. It is translated as CSAAGQVNTGELFF.